The 13 T cell receptor beta chains below come from one sample, sequenced in a study of blood T cell repertoires in COVID-19. Assay: immunoSEQ multiplex PCR; the TCRdb copy retains only in-frame clones and omits some. This table holds under 250,000 clones, approximately 84% found once. Source material: peripheral blood. These receptors all stem from a woman aged 30 to 39 who had recovered from COVID-19.

The chain employs TRBV11-2 and TRBJ1-4, with D maybe TRBD1 (6 bases). CDR1 SGHAT and CDR2 FQNNGV come from the germline V gene. The V end was cut by 1 base, the J end by 6 bases, with 12 bases between. This CDR3 region has 15 residues. The CDR3 reads CASSLVGGLDEKLFF. The CDR3 nucleotides read TGTGCCAGCAGCTTAGTGGGGGGGCTTGATGAAAAACTGTTTTTT. Combining the CDR3 with reference TRBV11-2 and TRBJ1-4 gives the whole variable domain EAGVAQSPRYKIIEKRQSVAFWCNPISGHATLYWYQQILGQGPKLLIQFQNNGVVDDSQLPKDRFSAERLKGVDSTLKIQPAKLEDSAVYLCASSLVGGLDEKLFFGSGTQLSVL.

The rearrangement uses TRBV19 and TRBJ2-1, with 10 bases fitting TRBD2. The germline gives CDR1 LNHDA, CDR2 SQIVND (reference sequence). CDR3 length: 17 residues. The ends lost 9 bases at V and 4 bases at J; junction bases unmatched: 15. Here the CDR3 reads CASKGGQAGGTYNEQFF. The DNA of the CDR3 is TGTGCCAGCAAAGGGGGACAAGCGGGAGGGACATACAATGAGCAGTTCTTC.

This rearrangement joins TRBV9 to TRBJ2-5; weak D call: TRBD1 (5 bases). V gave up 1 base and J gave up 1 base, with 8 bases separating them. CDR1 SGDLS and CDR2 YYNGEE come from the germline V gene. The CDR3 contains 14 residues. CDR3 sequence: CASSVQGFQETQYF. The CDR3 nucleotides are TGTGCCAGCAGCGTACAGGGATTCCAAGAGACCCAGTACTTC.

This clone was counted a few times. Here the CDR3 reads CASSYSTGQGLPPLHF. CDR3 nucleotides: TGTGCCAGCAGTTACTCGACGGGACAGGGGTTACCACCCCTCCACTTT. The chain links TRBV6-6 to TRBJ1-6, with 10 bases fitting TRBD1. Germline-derived CDR1 and CDR2 are MNHNY and SVGAGI (reference sequence). This CDR3 has 16 amino acids. V was pared by 0 bases and J by 11 bases, with 7 bases of the junction left unmatched.

This chain links TRBV5-1 with TRBJ2-3, with D maybe TRBD2 (6 bases). The V end lost 4 bases, the J end lost 0 bases, and 12 bases lay between the germline ends. The germline V gene has CDR1 SGHRS and CDR2 YFSETQ. There are 15 residues in the CDR3. The CDR3 region has the DNA TGCGCCAGCAGCGAAACTAGCAGGAGCACAGATACGCAGTATTTT. Residues: CASSETSRSTDTQYF.

This sequence joins TRBV19 and TRBJ2-1; 11 bases align to TRBD2. Trimming removed 6 bases from V and 7 bases from J; junction bases left unmatched: 2. Germline V lookup: CDR1 LNHDA, CDR2 SQIVND (reference sequence). CDR3 length: 13 residues. The CDR3 here is CASSLAGGNEQFF. CDR3 nucleotide sequence: TGTGCCAGTAGCCTAGCGGGGGGTAATGAGCAGTTCTTC. Using reference TRBV19 and TRBJ2-1 for the parts outside the CDR3, the full variable domain is DGGITQSPKYLFRKEGQNVTLSCEQNLNHDAMYWYRQDPGQGLRLIYYSQIVNDFQKGDIAEGYSVSREKKESFPLTVTSAQKNPTAFYLCASSLAGGNEQFFGPGTRLTVL.

CDR3: CASSYWGGSNEKLFF. Here the CDR3 DNA reads TGTGCCAGCAGTTACTGGGGGGGATCTAATGAAAAACTGTTTTTT. The chain links TRBV6-6 to TRBJ1-4; weak D call: TRBD1 (5 bases). Trimming pared 1 base from V and 3 bases from J, leaving 9 bases between. Germline assignment: CDR1 MNHNY and CDR2 SVGAGI (reference sequence). This CDR3 region has 15 residues.

A word on this clone: The sample has other DNA sequences that encode this CDR3 too. This chain links TRBV29-1 with TRBJ1-2, with a tentative D call TRBD1 (6 bases). V was trimmed by 0 bases and J by 7 bases, leaving 12 bases between them. The germline V gene has CDR1 SQVTM and CDR2 ANQGSEA. This CDR3 has 13 amino acids. The CDR3 bases are TGCAGCGTTGAAGATCAAGGGGGGGGTGGCTACACCTTC. Protein product: CSVEDQGGGGYTF.

V and J are TRBV28 and TRBJ2-1; a weak D match, TRBD1 (6 bases). V was shortened by 3 bases and J by 4 bases, with 10 bases between the two germline ends. CDR1 and CDR2 from the germline V gene are MDHEN and SYDVKM. CDR3 size: 14 residues. In DNA form, the CDR3 reads TGTGCCAGCAGTTTCGGACAGCTTTACAATGAGCAGTTCTTC. This sequence encodes CASSFGQLYNEQFF.

The chain recombines TRBV2 with TRBJ2-7; 10 bases line up with TRBD2. Germline loops: CDR1 SNHLY, CDR2 FYNNEI. The CDR3 contains 13 residues. J gave up 6 bases and V 8 bases, and 7 bases lay outside the gene matches. The CDR3 region is CASLLAGRVEQYF. CDR3 in DNA: TGTGCCAGCTTACTAGCGGGAAGAGTCGAGCAGTACTTC.

The chain is built from TRBV9 and TRBJ1-3; D is unclear. With 4 bases removed from V and 4 bases from J, the gap between germline ends came to 6 bases. CDR1 and CDR2 (germline): SGDLS, YYNGEE. The CDR3 runs to 12 residues. CDR3 sequence: CASSRRGNTIYF. The CDR3 DNA reads TGTGCCAGCAGCCGTAGAGGAAACACCATATATTTT.

The V gene is TRBV28, the J gene TRBJ2-2; no clear D. Trimming cost V 3 bases and J 4 bases, with 15 bases left between them. The CDR3 extends over 16 amino acids. Germline-derived CDR1 and CDR2 are MDHEN and SYDVKM. CDR3 coding DNA: TGTGCCAGCAGTTTCCCCGGGTTCCTTTTCACCGGGGAGCTGTTTTTT. It yields the protein CASSFPGFLFTGELFF. The full variable domain, its missing parts supplied by reference TRBV28 and TRBJ2-2, is DVKVTQSSRYLVKRTGEKVFLECVQDMDHENMFWYRQDPGLGLRLIYFSYDVKMKEKGDIPEGYSVSREKKERFSLILESASTNQTSMYLCASSFPGFLFTGELFFGEGSRLTVL.

This chain links TRBV5-1 with TRBJ2-7; 9 bases align to TRBD2. Germline V CDR1 and CDR2: SGHRS, YFSETQ. The CDR3 contains 14 residues. The trim removed 1 base at V and 3 bases at J, leaving 2 bases unmatched. As DNA, the CDR3 is TGCGCCAGCAGCTTGAAACTAGCGGGCTACGAGCAGTACTTC. Protein product: CASSLKLAGYEQYF.